These 29 T cell receptor beta chains were all obtained from the same sample, sequenced in a study of shared clonotypes between healthy human individuals. CD45RO-negative, CCR7-selected cells formed the naive CD8 fraction, which excluded terminally differentiated effector memory CD45RA+ cells. Clones were sequenced by immunoSEQ multiplex PCR, and TCRdb holds only the in-frame ones, with some missing. Of about 2.2 million clones in the sample, roughly 91% were seen once. Specimen: naive CD8+ T cells from PBMCs. The receptor set was obtained from a man aged 18 to 29 in good health. Some clones in this sample may be carry-over from other donors' samples.

The CDR3 sequence: CASSLPWTPNYGYTF. Written as DNA, the CDR3 is TGTGCCAGCAGCCTACCCTGGACTCCCAACTATGGCTACACCTTC. This chain connects TRBV7-9 to TRBJ1-2; D not certain. Germline values: CDR1 SEHNR, CDR2 FQNEAQ (reference sequence). V shed 5 bases and J shed 2 bases, with 15 bases lying between them. This CDR3 has 15 amino acids.

This chain connects TRBV7-3 to TRBJ2-1; 7 bases map to TRBD2. CDR3 size: 15 residues. Germline V gene sequence: CDR1 SGHTA, CDR2 FQGTGA. V dropped 5 bases and J dropped 1; count of bases not matched to a gene: 5. In nucleotides, the CDR3 is TGTGCCAGCAGCGGAGCGGGATCTTCCTACAATGAGCAGTTCTTC. Protein product: CASSGAGSSYNEQFF.

In the case of this clone: A junction end diverges from the germline sequence, so it may reflect a read error. The chain uses TRBV14 and TRBJ2-7, with a possible D match to TRBD1 (7 bases). This CDR3 is built from 16 residues. Germline CDR1 reads SGHDN; CDR2 reads FVKESK. In nucleotides, the CDR3 is TGTGCCAGCAGCCCAGGTCGAGGAGGGGGCTCCAACGAGCAGTACTTC. Translating gives CASSPGRGGGSNEQYF.

V gene TRBV5-4 combines with J gene TRBJ2-1; 15 bases are a match to TRBD2. The trim removed 3 bases at V and 7 bases at J, leaving 2 bases unmatched. The CDR3 totals 15 residues. Germline CDR1 is SGHNT and CDR2 is YYREEE (reference sequence). DNA of the CDR3: TGTGCCAGCAGCTCGGGACTAGCGGGAGGAAATGAGCAGTTCTTC. The encoded protein is CASSSGLAGGNEQFF.

J is TRBJ1-5 and V is TRBV19; 7 bases are a match to TRBD1. Germline V gene sequence: CDR1 LNHDA, CDR2 SQIVND (reference sequence). Trimming cost V 9 bases and J 1 base; bases outside gene matches: 12. CDR3 length: 16 amino acids. Written as DNA, the CDR3 is TGTGCCAGCGACACCACAGGGGCCCTCAGCAATCAGCCCCAGCATTTT. Residues: CASDTTGALSNQPQHF.

The gene calls are TRBV2 and TRBJ2-1; D gene uncertain. Germline V gene lookup returns CDR1 SNHLY and CDR2 FYNNEI. The CDR3 is 15 amino acids. The germline V and J ends were trimmed by 6 bases and 2 bases, with 14 bases remaining between them. CDR3 nucleotide sequence: TGTGCCAGCAGCGCATTTACTCAGCCCTACAATGAGCAGTTCTTC. Amino acids: CASSAFTQPYNEQFF.

In the case of this clone: Other DNA sequences in the same sample also yield this CDR3. The chain uses TRBV5-4 and TRBJ2-7, with a possible D match to TRBD1 (6 bases). In germline, CDR1 is SGHNT, CDR2 YYREEE (reference sequence). V lost 1 base and J lost 2, with 10 bases in between. The CDR3 contains 14 residues. For the CDR3, the DNA is TGTGCCAGCAGCTTGAGGGACACCACCTACGAGCAGTACTTC. It encodes CASSLRDTTYEQYF.

This chain uses TRBV5-6 with TRBJ1-2; TRBD1 might be the D (5 bases). With 3 bases removed from V and 1 base from J, the gap between germline ends came to 7 bases. CDR3 length: 13 residues. Per germline, CDR1 SGHDT and CDR2 YYEEEE. This chain's CDR3 is CASSWQGNYGYTF. CDR3 DNA: TGTGCCAGCAGCTGGCAGGGTAACTATGGCTACACCTTC.

The genes are TRBV11-2 and TRBJ2-7; tentative D call: TRBD1 (5 bases). Between the trimmed V and J ends, which lost 1 base and 2 bases, there was a span of 9 bases. Per the germline V gene, CDR1 is SGHAT and CDR2 is FQNNGV. The CDR3 consists of 14 residues. DNA of the CDR3: TGTGCCAGCAGCTTAGTTCAGGGAACCTACGAGCAGTACTTC. Protein: CASSLVQGTYEQYF.

As for this clone: The same CDR3 also results from other DNA sequences found in this sample. CDR3 protein: CASSPGLPSSYEQYF. CDR3 nucleotides: TGCGCCAGCAGCCCAGGACTTCCAAGCTCCTACGAGCAGTACTTC. The chain carries TRBV5-1 and TRBJ2-7, with a weak D call TRBD2 (5 bases). This CDR3 region has 15 residues. The V and J ends lost 4 bases and 0 bases respectively, with 14 bases between them. Germline CDR1 SGHRS, CDR2 YFSETQ.

The chain uses TRBV4-3 and TRBJ2-7, with 7 bases fitting TRBD1. The CDR3 length is 15 residues. After removal of 4 bases from V and 3 bases from J, the junction contained 9 bases not matched to a gene. CDR1 and CDR2 (germline): LGHNA, YSLEER. DNA of the CDR3: TGCGCCAGCAGCCCATTAAGAGGGGGCGGCTACGAGCAGTACTTC. Protein: CASSPLRGGGYEQYF.

The V call is TRBV4-2, the J call TRBJ1-5; 8 nucleotides agree with TRBD1. CDR1 is LGHNA and CDR2 is YNFKEQ in the germline V gene. V shed 4 bases and J 5 bases; nucleotides not matched to a gene: 13. The CDR3 length is 17 residues. CDR3 bases: TGTGCCAGCAGCCCGACCCTCTTCGGGACAGGCCATCAGCCCCAGCATTTT. It encodes CASSPTLFGTGHQPQHF.

In DNA, the CDR3 is TGTGCCAGCAACTCCCCCGGGGGTCCAGGGGGCTACACCTTC. Its translation: CASNSPGGPGGYTF. This chain joins TRBV7-9 and TRBJ1-2; D might be TRBD1 (5 bases). CDR3 length: 14 amino acids. The V and J ends lost 7 bases and 8 bases respectively, with 20 bases between them. Per germline, CDR1 SEHNR and CDR2 FQNEAQ (reference sequence).

For the CDR3, the DNA is TGTGCCAGCAGTTTATATTGGTCAGATAACACCGGGGAGCTGTTTTTT. Translating gives CASSLYWSDNTGELFF. The chain links TRBV27 to TRBJ2-2, with D uncertain. Trimming shortened V by 1 base and J by 2 bases, and 11 bases separated the two germline ends. The V gene's germline CDR1 is MNHEY and CDR2 SMNVEV (reference sequence). CDR3 length equals 16 residues.

V usage is TRBV6-1 and J usage is TRBJ1-2; the D gene is possibly TRBD1 (6 bases). CDR1 is MNHNS and CDR2 is SASEGT in the germline V gene. The CDR3 is 15 amino acids. The germline V and J ends were trimmed by 8 bases and 3 bases, with 19 bases remaining between them. The DNA of the CDR3 is TGTGCCAGCGGCGCAACCAACAGGGCCGACTATGGCTACACCTTC. It is translated as CASGATNRADYGYTF.

DNA of the CDR3: TGTGCCAGCAGCTTGGAGCGACAGGGCTACGAGCAGTACTTC. As protein: CASSLERQGYEQYF. The genes are TRBV5-4 and TRBJ2-7; 7 bases are shared with TRBD1. Germline lookup yields CDR1 SGHNT and CDR2 YYREEE (reference sequence). V trimming: 0 bases; J trimming: 3 bases; junction bases outside the gene matches: 3. The CDR3 is made up of 14 amino acids.

This clone is a singleton in its sample. The chain links TRBV6-1 to TRBJ2-5; TRBD2 agrees at 11 bases. Trimming removed 4 bases from V and 0 bases from J; junction bases left unmatched: 4. This CDR3 is built from 16 residues. The V gene's germline CDR1 is MNHNS and CDR2 SASEGT. CDR3 nucleotides: TGTGCCAGCAGTGCCATAGCGGGAGGGTACCAAGAGACCCAGTACTTC. Protein sequence: CASSAIAGGYQETQYF.

V and J are TRBV29-1 and TRBJ2-1; D is unresolved. V was pared by 3 bases and J by 6 bases, with 9 bases between. CDR1 is SQVTM and CDR2 is ANQGSEA in the germline V gene. This CDR3 comprises 12 residues. The CDR3 loop is CSVDWRGNEQFF. CDR3 coding DNA: TGCAGCGTTGATTGGCGAGGCAATGAGCAGTTCTTC.

Of note for this clone: Distinct nucleotide sequences in the sample also encode this CDR3. The chain is built from TRBV27 and TRBJ2-7, with D maybe TRBD1 (6 bases). CDR3 length: 13 amino acids. V lost 3 bases and J lost 7, with 13 bases in between. Per the germline V gene, CDR1 is MNHEY and CDR2 is SMNVEV (reference sequence). CDR3: CASSFQGSGEQYF. CDR3 coding DNA: TGTGCCAGCAGTTTCCAGGGGTCGGGAGAGCAGTACTTC.

V and J are TRBV7-9 and TRBJ2-7, with unresolved D. The CDR3 is 13 amino acids. CDR1 SEHNR and CDR2 FQNEAQ come from the germline V gene (reference sequence). The V end lost 0 bases, the J end lost 8 bases, and 11 bases lay between the germline ends. CDR3 amino acids: CASSLAQAPQQYF. CDR3 sequence (DNA): TGTGCCAGCAGCTTAGCACAAGCGCCACAGCAGTACTTC.

The chain combines TRBV4-1 with TRBJ2-7, with 10 bases lining up with TRBD1. CDR1 and CDR2 (germline): MGHRA, YSYEKL. J was trimmed by 0 bases and V by 2 bases; bases with no gene match: 4. CDR3 length: 16 amino acids. The CDR3 bases are TGCGCCAGCAGCCAATTCGGGACAGGGGCCTCCTACGAGCAGTACTTC. Its protein is CASSQFGTGASYEQYF.

The chain combines TRBV5-6 with TRBJ1-3; 10 bases align to TRBD1. The CDR3 totals 15 residues. V shed 2 bases, J shed 2 bases, and the junction held 1 base outside the gene matches. The germline V gene encodes CDR1 SGHDT and CDR2 YYEEEE. CDR3 in amino acids: CASSFGTGAGNTIYF. Here the CDR3 DNA reads TGTGCCAGCAGCTTTGGGACAGGGGCTGGAAACACCATATATTTT.

This clone showed up just once. The V and J genes are TRBV28 and TRBJ2-7, with a tentative D call TRBD1 (5 bases). This CDR3 is built from 13 residues. Germline assignment: CDR1 MDHEN and CDR2 SYDVKM. V was cut by 2 bases and J by 5 bases, with 10 bases left in between. This chain's CDR3 is CASSLVRADEQYF. The CDR3 nucleotides are TGTGCCAGCAGTTTAGTCAGGGCGGACGAGCAGTACTTC.

The chain combines TRBV19 with TRBJ2-3; 10 nucleotides agree with TRBD2. Germline loops: CDR1 LNHDA, CDR2 SQIVND (reference sequence). The CDR3 extends over 15 amino acids. After removal of 6 bases from V and 5 bases from J, the junction contained 8 bases not matched to a gene. CDR3 in DNA: TGTGCCAGTAGGCCGGGACTAGCGCTAGAAGATACGCAGTATTTT. As protein: CASRPGLALEDTQYF.

V and J are TRBV7-2 and TRBJ2-1, with D unclear. The CDR3 extends over 13 amino acids. Germline-derived CDR1 and CDR2 are SGHTA and FQGNSA. The germline V and J ends were trimmed by 5 bases and 3 bases, with 8 bases remaining between them. The DNA for the CDR3 is TGTGCCAGCAGCCATGACTTCTACAATGAGCAGTTCTTC. Its translation is CASSHDFYNEQFF.

This clone was detected only once. One end of the junction is discordant with germline, which a read error may explain. This chain joins TRBV4-3 and TRBJ1-2; 7 nucleotides align to TRBD1. Germline values: CDR1 LGHNA, CDR2 YSLEER. This CDR3 is 12 amino acids long. CDR3 residues: CASSLDGTASYF. CDR3 nucleotide sequence: TGCGCCAGCAGCTTAGACGGGACAGCGTCTTACTTC.

V gene TRBV19 combines with J gene TRBJ2-1, with 8 bases identical to TRBD1. This CDR3 spans 16 amino acids. CDR1 LNHDA and CDR2 SQIVND come from the germline V gene (reference sequence). V dropped 3 bases and J dropped 2; count of bases not matched to a gene: 6. CDR3 sequence: CASSIYQGAPYNEQFF. CDR3 DNA: TGTGCCAGTAGTATTTATCAGGGGGCCCCCTACAATGAGCAGTTCTTC.

The J gene is TRBJ2-3, the V gene TRBV28; D might be TRBD2 (5 bases). This CDR3 is 14 amino acids long. The germline CDR1 and CDR2 sequences are MDHEN and SYDVKM. The V gene lost 4 bases and the J gene lost 1 base, with 9 bases spanning the gap. The CDR3 loop reads CASSSRLRTDTQYF. DNA of the CDR3: TGTGCCAGCAGTTCCCGACTACGCACAGATACGCAGTATTTT.

About this clone: Other DNA sequences in this specimen translate into the identical CDR3. The chain couples TRBV7-9 to TRBJ2-2; 7 nucleotides agree with TRBD1. Trimming removed 6 bases from V and 2 bases from J; junction bases left unmatched: 3. The CDR3 is made up of 14 amino acids. Germline-derived CDR1 and CDR2 are SEHNR and FQNEAQ (reference sequence). CDR3 loop: CASRTGFNTGELFF. CDR3 nucleotide sequence: TGTGCCAGCAGGACAGGGTTCAACACCGGGGAGCTGTTTTTT.